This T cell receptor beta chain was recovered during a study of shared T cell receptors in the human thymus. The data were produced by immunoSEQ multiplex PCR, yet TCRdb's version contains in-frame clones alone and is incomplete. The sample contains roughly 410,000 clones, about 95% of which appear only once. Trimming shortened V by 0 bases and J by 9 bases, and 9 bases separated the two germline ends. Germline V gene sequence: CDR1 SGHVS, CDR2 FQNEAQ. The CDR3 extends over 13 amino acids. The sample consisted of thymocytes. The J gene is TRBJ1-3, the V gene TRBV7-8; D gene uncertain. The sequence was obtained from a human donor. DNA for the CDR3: TGTGCCAGCAGCTTAGCGCAGGATGGCACCATATATTTT. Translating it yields CASSLAQDGTIYF.